This T cell receptor (beta chain) was observed in a study of shared clonotypes between healthy human individuals. Overall study context: The study enrolled a couple of women and a few men aged 18 to 49. Findings and caveats of the study: In having few donors, the study represented limited genetic and exposure-history diversity. Generation probabilities were higher for clonotypes shared across all four sorted-subset donors than for unshared ones.

Over several immunoSEQ plates, each subset's genomic DNA was distributed in even portions. Produced via immunoSEQ multiplex PCR; TCRdb's table is partial and in-frame only. The sample lists over 1.4 million clones; roughly 96% were seen once. Details on this clone: The antigen is undetermined.

Germline-derived CDR1 and CDR2 are MNHNY and SVGAGI (reference sequence). CDR3 length equals 12 residues. The V end lost 7 bases, the J end lost 1 base, and 7 bases lay between the germline ends. The chain combines TRBV6-6 with TRBJ2-5, with a tentative D call TRBD2 (5 bases). This receptor was obtained from a young man in good health. The material sequenced was naive CD4+ T cells sorted from blood. Stated subset: CD45RA+ positively selected. CDR3 residues: CASTGIQETQYF. The CDR3 nucleotides read TGTGCCAGCACGGGAATCCAAGAGACCCAGTACTTC.